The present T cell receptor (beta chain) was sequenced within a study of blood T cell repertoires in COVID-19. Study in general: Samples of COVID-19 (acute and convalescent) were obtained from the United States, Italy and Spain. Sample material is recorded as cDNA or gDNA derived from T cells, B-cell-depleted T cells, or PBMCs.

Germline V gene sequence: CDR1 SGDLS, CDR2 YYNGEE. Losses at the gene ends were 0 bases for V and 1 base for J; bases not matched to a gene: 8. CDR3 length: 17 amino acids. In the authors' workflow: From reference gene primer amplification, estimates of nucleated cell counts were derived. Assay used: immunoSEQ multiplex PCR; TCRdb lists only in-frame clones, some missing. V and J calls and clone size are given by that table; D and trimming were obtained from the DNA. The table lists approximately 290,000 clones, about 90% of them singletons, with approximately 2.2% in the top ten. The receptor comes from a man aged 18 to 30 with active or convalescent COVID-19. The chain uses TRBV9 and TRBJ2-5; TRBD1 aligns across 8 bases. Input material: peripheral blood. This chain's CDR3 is CASSVALGQGAQETQYF. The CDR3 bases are TGTGCCAGCAGCGTAGCTCTCGGGCAGGGGGCCCAAGAGACCCAGTACTTC.